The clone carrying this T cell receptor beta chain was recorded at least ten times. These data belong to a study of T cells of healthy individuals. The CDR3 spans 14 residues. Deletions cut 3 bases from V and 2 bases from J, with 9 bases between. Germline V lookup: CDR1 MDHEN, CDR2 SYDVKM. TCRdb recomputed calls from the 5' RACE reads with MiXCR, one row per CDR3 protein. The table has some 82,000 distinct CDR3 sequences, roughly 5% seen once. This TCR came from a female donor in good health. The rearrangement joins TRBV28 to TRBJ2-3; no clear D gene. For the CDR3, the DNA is TGTGCCAGCAGTTTTCTTACTTCCACAGATACGCAGTATTTT. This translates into CASSFLTSTDTQYF. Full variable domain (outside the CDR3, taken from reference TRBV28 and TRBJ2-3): DVKVTQSSRYLVKRTGEKVFLECVQDMDHENMFWYRQDPGLGLRLIYFSYDVKMKEKGDIPEGYSVSREKKERFSLILESASTNQTSMYLCASSFLTSTDTQYFGPGTRLTVL.